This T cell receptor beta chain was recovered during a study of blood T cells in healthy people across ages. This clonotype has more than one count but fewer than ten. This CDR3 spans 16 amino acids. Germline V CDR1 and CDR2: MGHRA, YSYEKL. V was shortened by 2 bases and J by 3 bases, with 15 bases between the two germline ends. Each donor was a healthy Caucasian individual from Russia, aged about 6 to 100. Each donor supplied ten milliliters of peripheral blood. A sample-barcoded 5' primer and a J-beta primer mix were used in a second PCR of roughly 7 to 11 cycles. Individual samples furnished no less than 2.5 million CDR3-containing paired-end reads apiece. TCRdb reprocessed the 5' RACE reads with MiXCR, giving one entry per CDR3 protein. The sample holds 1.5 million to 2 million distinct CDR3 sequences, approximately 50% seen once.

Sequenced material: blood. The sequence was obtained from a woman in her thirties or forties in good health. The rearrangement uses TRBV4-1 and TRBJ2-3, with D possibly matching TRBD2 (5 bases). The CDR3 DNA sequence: TGCGCCAGCAGCCAATCGGGGTCGGGGTGGACAGATACGCAGTATTTT. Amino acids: CASSQSGSGWTDTQYF.